This record looks at one TCR beta chain sequence and its context. The length of the CDR3 is 15 residues. V trimming: 0 bases; J trimming: 6 bases; junction bases outside the gene matches: 7. Germline V gene lookup returns CDR1 LGHNA and CDR2 YSLEER. The source of the sample is a study of blood T cell repertoires in COVID-19. On the study more broadly: Acute and convalescent COVID-19 specimens originated in the United States, Italy and Spain. T cells, B-cell-depleted T cells, or PBMCs supplied cDNA or gDNA.

The authors' processing: It was from reference gene primer amplification that nucleated cell counts were estimated. Clones were sequenced by immunoSEQ multiplex PCR, and TCRdb holds only the in-frame ones, with some missing. D and trimming were read from the DNA, whereas the V and J calls and clone size are those reported in that table. The top ten hold 3% of the sample, which has 300,000 to 400,000 clones, 65% to 85% seen once. The sequence was collected from a man aged 30 to 39 with active or convalescent COVID-19. The rearrangement joins TRBV4-3 to TRBJ2-7; 8 bases are shared with TRBD2. Material for sequencing was peripheral blood. CDR3 bases: TGCGCCAGCAGCCAAGACCCCGGGAGGGCGAGCGAGCAGTACTTC. It specifies CASSQDPGRASEQYF.